There are a few counts of the clone carrying this TCR beta chain. V was shortened by 5 bases and J by 1 base, with 15 bases between the two germline ends. The germline gives CDR1 DFQATT, CDR2 SNEGSKA (reference sequence). The CDR3 extends over 15 amino acids. This entry belongs to a study of blood T cells in healthy people across ages. With a J-beta primer mix and a sample-barcoded 5' primer, a second PCR ran about 6 to 11 cycles. MiXCR, applied by TCRdb to the 5' RACE reads, yields one record per CDR3 protein. The repertoire consists of about 1.7 million distinct CDR3 sequences, with about 30% occurring once and the leading ten covering roughly 8%.

The chain has TRBV20-1 and TRBJ2-1, with a possible D match to TRBD2 (6 bases). The sequence came from a woman in her 30s in good health. What was sequenced was blood. DNA for the CDR3: TGCAGTGCTGGCAAAGCTAGCGTTTCCTACAATGAGCAGTTCTTC. Translated, it gives CSAGKASVSYNEQFF.